One sample yielded the 3 T cell receptor beta chains listed below, sequenced in a study of cytomegalovirus exposure and HLA in healthy donors. Primers included in the PCR were 60 Vbeta and 13 Jbeta primers. The protocol was immunoSEQ multiplex PCR, while the TCRdb copy is restricted to in-frame clones and leaves out a portion. The table shows roughly 140,000 clones, with 80% to 90% occurring only once. What was sequenced was PBMCs. The source is a boy aged 2 to 10 in good health and CMV-seronegative.

V is TRBV6-1 and J is TRBJ2-7, with D uncertain. Per the germline V gene, CDR1 is MNHNS and CDR2 is SASEGT. The CDR3 extends over 12 amino acids. In DNA, the CDR3 is TGTAAAATCCAGGATACCGCCTACGAGCAGTACTTC. Protein sequence: CKIQDTAYEQYF.

The chain recombines TRBV5-1 with TRBJ2-1, with D possibly being TRBD1 (6 bases). The CDR3 has 17 amino acids. The germline V and J ends were trimmed by 0 bases and 5 bases, with 18 bases remaining between them. Germline assignment: CDR1 SGHRS and CDR2 YFSETQ. Here the CDR3 reads CASSLGLGRGGDNEQFF. The CDR3 nucleotides are TGCGCCAGCAGCTTGGGGCTGGGACGAGGGGGAGACAATGAGCAGTTCTTC.

The genes are TRBV5-6 and TRBJ1-3; D is possibly TRBD1 (6 bases). Per germline, CDR1 SGHDT and CDR2 YYEEEE. V lost 4 bases and J 4 bases, leaving 15 bases between the germline ends. The CDR3 has 15 amino acids. Here the CDR3 reads CASSGGRDRGNTIYF. CDR3 DNA: TGTGCCAGCAGCGGGGGCAGGGATAGGGGAAACACCATATATTTT. Full variable domain (outside the CDR3, taken from reference TRBV5-6 and TRBJ1-3): DAGVTQSPTHLIKTRGQQVTLRCSPKSGHDTVSWYQQALGQGPQFIFQYYEEEERQRGNFPDRFSGHQFPNYSSELNVNALLLGDSALYLCASSGGRDRGNTIYFGEGSWLTVV.